These 8 T cell receptor beta chains share one sample of origin, sequenced in a study of CD8+CD57+ T cells in acquired aplastic anemia. Genomic DNA acted as the template from which TCR beta VDJ combination and CDR3 sequence profiling were carried out. TCRdb reprocessed the reads via MiXCR and lists one record per CDR3 protein. The repertoire holds about 420,000 distinct CDR3 sequences, with about two thirds as singletons. Sequencing used sorted CD4+, CD8+, or CD8+CD57+ T cells (not recorded which) from PBMCs. All receptors come from a human donor in good health, serving as a control.

This clonotype was seen repeatedly, ten times or more. V and J are TRBV20-1 and TRBJ2-7, with a tentative D call TRBD1 (6 bases). Germline V lookup: CDR1 DFQATT, CDR2 SNEGSKA (reference sequence). This CDR3 comprises 12 residues. Trimming left V 6 bases short and J 6 bases short, with 15 bases between. DNA of the CDR3: TGCAGTGCAACGACAGGTCGTCGCGAGCAGTACTTC. Translating gives CSATTGRREQYF.

Written as DNA, the CDR3 is TGCGCCAGCAGCTCCGGGGGGGGCCTCCAAGAGACCCAGTACTTC. This gives the protein CASSSGGGLQETQYF. This chain connects TRBV5-1 to TRBJ2-5; 8 bases align to TRBD2. Looked up from germline, CDR1 is SGHRS and CDR2 is YFSETQ. V lost 3 bases and J lost 1; bases outside the gene matches: 5. This CDR3 spans 15 amino acids. Looking up the rest from reference TRBV5-1 and TRBJ2-5 gives the full variable domain: KAGVTQTPRYLIKTRGQQVTLSCSPISGHRSVSWYQQTPGQGLQFLFEYFSETQRNKGNFPGRFSGRQFSNSRSEMNVSTLELGDSALYLCASSSGGGLQETQYFGPGTRLLVL.

This clonotype occurred a few times. An end of the junction does not agree with germline; a read error may underlie this. J is TRBJ2-1 and V is TRBV6-5; TRBD1 or TRBD2 may be the D gene (7 bases each). The germline CDR1 and CDR2 sequences are MNHEY and SVGAGI. The CDR3 is 17 residues long. The CDR3 coding sequence is TGTGCCAGCAGTTACAGACGGGGGGACAGCTCCTACAATGGGCAGTTCTTC. Protein sequence: CASSYRRGDSSYNGQFF.

The CDR3 DNA sequence: TGTGCCAGCAGTTATATGGGCAGGGGAACTAACTATGGCTACACCTTC. Translation: CASSYMGRGTNYGYTF. This chain uses TRBV6-5 with TRBJ1-2, with TRBD1 as a possible D gene (6 bases). V gave up 3 bases and J gave up 0 bases, with 14 bases separating them. This CDR3 is 16 amino acids long. The V gene's germline CDR1 is MNHEY and CDR2 SVGAGI.

Worth noting for this clonotype: This may stem from a read error, because a much larger clone lies one nucleotide away. The chain is built from TRBV2 and TRBJ1-4; TRBD1 is a possible D gene (5 bases). Trimming cost V 3 bases and J 7 bases, with 18 bases left between them. The CDR3 runs 16 residues. CDR1 SNHLY and CDR2 FYNNEI come from the germline V gene. The CDR3 bases are TGTGCCAGCAGTGAGGCATGGGACCGCCCATTTGAAAAACTGTTTTTT. Translation gives CASSEAWDRPFEKLFF.

The V gene is TRBV5-1, the J gene TRBJ2-7; possibly TRBD1 for D (6 bases). V shed 4 bases and J shed 2 bases, with 13 bases lying between them. CDR3 length equals 14 residues. The germline V gene encodes CDR1 SGHRS and CDR2 YFSETQ. The CDR3 loop is CASSPDTGTYEQYF. DNA of the CDR3: TGCGCCAGCAGCCCCGATACAGGGACCTACGAGCAGTACTTC.

This clonotype was counted ten times or more. The chain has TRBV7-8 and TRBJ1-2; D gene ambiguous. The CDR3 is 15 amino acids. The ends were cut back, 1 base at V and 2 bases at J, with 11 bases in the middle. CDR1 SGHVS and CDR2 FQNEAQ come from the germline V gene. The DNA of the CDR3 is TGTGCCAGCAGCTTAGGTCGGCAAACGAACTATGGCTACACCTTC. This codes for CASSLGRQTNYGYTF.

This chain links TRBV10-3 with TRBJ1-1, with D uncertain. From germline, CDR1 is ENHRY and CDR2 SYGVKD. V lost 11 bases and J 3 bases, leaving 22 bases between the germline ends. The CDR3 runs to 15 residues. This CDR3 is CASLEDSTGYTEAFF. The CDR3 region has the DNA TGTGCCTCCTTGGAGGACTCTACTGGGTACACTGAAGCTTTCTTT.